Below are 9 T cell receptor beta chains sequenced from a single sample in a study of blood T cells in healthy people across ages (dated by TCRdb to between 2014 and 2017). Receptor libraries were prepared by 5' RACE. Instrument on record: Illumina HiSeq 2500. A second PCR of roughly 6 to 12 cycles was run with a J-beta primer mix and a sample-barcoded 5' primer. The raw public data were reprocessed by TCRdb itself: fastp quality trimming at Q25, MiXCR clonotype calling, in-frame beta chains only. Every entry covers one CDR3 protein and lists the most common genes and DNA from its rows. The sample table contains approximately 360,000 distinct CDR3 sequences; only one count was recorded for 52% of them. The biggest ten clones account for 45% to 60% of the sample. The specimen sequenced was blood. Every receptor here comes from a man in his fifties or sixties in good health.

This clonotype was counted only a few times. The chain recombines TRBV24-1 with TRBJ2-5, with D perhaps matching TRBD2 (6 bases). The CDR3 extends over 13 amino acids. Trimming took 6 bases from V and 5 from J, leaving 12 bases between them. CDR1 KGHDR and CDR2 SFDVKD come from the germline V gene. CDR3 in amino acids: CATSPGLRETQYF. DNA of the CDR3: TGTGCCACCAGTCCGGGACTCCGGGAGACCCAGTACTTC.

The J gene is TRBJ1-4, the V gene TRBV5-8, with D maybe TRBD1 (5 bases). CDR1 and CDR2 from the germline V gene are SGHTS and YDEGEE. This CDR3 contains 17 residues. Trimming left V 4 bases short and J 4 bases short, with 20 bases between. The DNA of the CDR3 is TGTGCCAGCAGCGTTAACCCCCGGGACGGTGATAATGAAAAACTGTTTTTT. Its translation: CASSVNPRDGDNEKLFF. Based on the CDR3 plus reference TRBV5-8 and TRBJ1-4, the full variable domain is EAGVTQSPTHLIKTRGQQATLRCSPISGHTSVYWYQQALGLGLQFLLWYDEGEERNRGNFPPRFSGRQFPNYSSELNVNALELEDSALYLCASSVNPRDGDNEKLFFGSGTQLSVL.

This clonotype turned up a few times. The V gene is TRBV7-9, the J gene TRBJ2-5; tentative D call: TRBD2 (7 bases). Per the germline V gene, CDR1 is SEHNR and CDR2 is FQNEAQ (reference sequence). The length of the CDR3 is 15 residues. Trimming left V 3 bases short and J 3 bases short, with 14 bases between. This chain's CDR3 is CASSFGGASKETQYF. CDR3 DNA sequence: TGTGCCAGCAGCTTTGGGGGGGCTAGCAAAGAGACCCAGTACTTC.

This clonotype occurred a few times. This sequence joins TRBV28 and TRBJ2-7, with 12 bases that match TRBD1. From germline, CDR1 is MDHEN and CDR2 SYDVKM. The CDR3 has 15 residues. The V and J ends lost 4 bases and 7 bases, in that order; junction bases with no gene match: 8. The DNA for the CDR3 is TGTGCCAGCAGTTCGGGGACAGGGGGCCCGCGGGAGCAGTACTTC. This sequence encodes CASSSGTGGPREQYF.

The CDR3: CASDSLLYEQYF. The CDR3 DNA follows: TGTGCCAGCGATTCGTTGTTATACGAGCAGTACTTC. The chain uses TRBV6-1 and TRBJ2-7; no clear D gene. Germline V gives CDR1 MNHNS, CDR2 SASEGT. Trimming left V 8 bases short and J 4 bases short, with 12 bases between. The CDR3 loop spans 12 amino acids.

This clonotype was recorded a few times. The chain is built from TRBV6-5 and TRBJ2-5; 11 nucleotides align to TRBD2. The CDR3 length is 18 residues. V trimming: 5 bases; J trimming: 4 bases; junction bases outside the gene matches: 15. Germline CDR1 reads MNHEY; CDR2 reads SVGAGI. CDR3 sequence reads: CASSTGIAGGVFRETQYF. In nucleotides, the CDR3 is TGTGCCAGCAGTACTGGAATAGCGGGAGGGGTTTTTAGAGAGACCCAGTACTTC.

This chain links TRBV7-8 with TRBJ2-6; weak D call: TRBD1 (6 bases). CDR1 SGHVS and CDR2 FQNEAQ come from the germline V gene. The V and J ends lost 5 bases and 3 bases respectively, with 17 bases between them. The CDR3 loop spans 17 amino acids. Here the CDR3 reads CASSPSRQGFGANVLTF. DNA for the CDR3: TGTGCCAGCAGCCCTAGTCGTCAGGGGTTTGGGGCCAACGTCCTGACTTTC. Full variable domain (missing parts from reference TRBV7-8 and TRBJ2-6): GAGVSQSPRYKVAKRGQDVALRCDPISGHVSLFWYQQALGQGPEFLTYFQNEAQLDKSGLPSDRFFAERPEGSVSTLKIQRTQQEDSAVYLCASSPSRQGFGANVLTFGAGSRLTVL.

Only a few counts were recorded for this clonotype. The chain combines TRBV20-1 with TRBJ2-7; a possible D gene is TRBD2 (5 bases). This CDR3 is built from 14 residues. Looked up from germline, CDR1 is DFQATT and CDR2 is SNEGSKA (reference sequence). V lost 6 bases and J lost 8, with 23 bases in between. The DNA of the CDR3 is TGCAGTGCGCTCGGAGAGGGAGCGAAGTACAAGCAGTACTTC. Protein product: CSALGEGAKYKQYF.

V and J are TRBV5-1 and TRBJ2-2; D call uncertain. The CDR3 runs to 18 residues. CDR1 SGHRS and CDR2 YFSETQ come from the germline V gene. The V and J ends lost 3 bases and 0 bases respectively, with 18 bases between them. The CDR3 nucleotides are TGCGCCAGCAGCTCCCCTAGGTACCTAACGACGAACACCGGGGAGCTGTTTTTT. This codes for CASSSPRYLTTNTGELFF.